The present T cell receptor (beta chain) was sequenced within a study of CD8+ T cells in alopecia areata. Study background: Graft recipients were approximately 7-11-week-old female C3H/HeJ mice, and donor skin originated from roughly 6-13-month-old C3H/HeJ mice with spontaneous alopecia. General observations from the study: Normal scalp had lower clonality than lesional scalp, with alopecia totalis/universalis lesions showing this most strongly. Compared with mice, patients displayed less clear TCR sharing, possibly for HLA-related reasons. Scalp samples also yield sequences of resident alphabeta T cells from normal skin.

On this clone: What it recognizes is unknown. Gene names refer to mouse genes. The read stops 4 residues short of the end of the CDR3; the missing end is completed from the germline J gene. Other nucleotide sequences from this sample produce the same CDR3.

Extraction of RNA preceded its reverse transcription into cDNA, which served as the sequencing template. Some clones are missing from TCRdb's copy, which holds only in-frame ones; the method was immunoSEQ multiplex PCR. Found here are 90,000 to 130,000 clones, no singletons; the ten largest cover roughly 21%. The germline V gene has CDR1 NNHDY and CDR2 SYVADS. With 2 bases clipped from V and 2 bases from J, the junction kept 4 bases outside the gene matches. The CDR3 is 16 residues long. This sequence originates from a C3H/HeJ mouse with alopecia areata. The mice in this strain carry MHC haplotype H2-k. Sequencing used lesional skin. This chain joins TRBV13-3 and TRBJ2-1, with 10 bases identical to TRBD2. The DNA read from the CDR3 is TGTGCCAGCAGTGACCTGGGGGGGCGCGACTATGCT. Its translation is CASSDLGGRDYA. The whole CDR3 region reads CASSDLGGRDYAEQFF.